This entry describes one TCR beta chain. Its target is not known. The data stem from a study of identical twins. General observations from the study: Monozygotic twins shared more out-of-frame TCR alpha than recombination models predicted. While abundant cord blood beta clonotypes carried fewer insertions, memory repertoires showed no such pattern.

Trimming removed 5 bases from V and 2 bases from J; junction bases left unmatched: 15. The CDR3 length is 19 residues. Germline assignment: CDR1 LGHNA and CDR2 YNFKEQ. Template switching created a universal primer site, and the cDNA included unique molecular identifiers. TCRdb re-called the 5' RACE reads with MiXCR, one entry per CDR3 protein. This sample carries about 530,000 distinct CDR3 sequences, 13% to 15% of them seen once, and the ten largest clones take roughly 0.46%. In every case, the donor was a healthy Caucasian. The same data also went into a second study, on yellow fever vaccine responses in identical twins.

The sample taken for sequencing was CD4+ T cells sorted from blood. This receptor was taken from a woman aged 18-35 years in good health. V and J are TRBV4-2 and TRBJ2-1; the match to TRBD1 covers 10 bases. The chain's CDR3 is CASSERSARGQGTYNEQFF. The CDR3 coding sequence is TGTGCCAGCAGCGAGCGGTCGGCGAGGGGACAGGGGACCTACAATGAGCAGTTCTTC.